Given below is one T cell receptor (beta chain) in context. Its antigen is undetermined. These data originate in a study of CD8+ T cells in alopecia areata. Study summary: In an open-label trial, patients got 5 to 10 mg tofacitinib twice daily.

Germline CDR1 reads LNHNV; CDR2 reads YYDKDF (reference sequence). Trimming cost V 5 bases and J 0 bases, with 19 bases left between them. The CDR3 runs to 17 residues. Extraction and reverse transcription of RNA yielded cDNA as the sequencing template. Assay: immunoSEQ multiplex PCR; the TCRdb copy retains only in-frame clones and omits some. The sample has approximately 170,000 clones; around 60% are singletons. Documented treatment: oral pan-JAK inhibitor, 5-10 mg twice daily. From PBMCs, CD4+ and CD8+ T cells were sorted. Regarding the study as a whole: Scalp samples also yield sequences from resident alphabeta T cells of normal skin.

The clonotype comes from a human donor with alopecia areata. V is TRBV15 and J is TRBJ2-5; the D gene is possibly TRBD1 (5 bases). This specimen consisted of CD4+ T cells sorted from blood, obtained at week 24, from a patient treated with tofacitinib. DNA of the CDR3: TGTGCCACCAGCGGACCACAGGAAGGGCTCGACCAAGAGACCCAGTACTTC. It yields the protein CATSGPQEGLDQETQYF.